This T cell receptor (beta chain) appears in the sequencing data of a study of blood T cell repertoires in COVID-19. Study information: Both acute and convalescent COVID-19 samples were obtained from the United States, Italy and Spain.

In the original processing: Nucleated cell number was recorded as an estimate derived from reference gene primer amplification. Data came from immunoSEQ multiplex PCR; TCRdb stores just in-frame clones and leaves some out. The V and J calls and clone size come from that table; D and trimming were worked out from the DNA. The sample shows fewer than 400,000 clones, around 87% of them seen only once. The V segment lost 6 bases and the J segment 3 bases; nucleotides outside the gene matches: 5. In germline, CDR1 is SNHLY, CDR2 FYNNEI. This CDR3 region has 14 residues. The sample was PBMCs or T cells enriched from blood (not recorded which). The chain uses TRBV2 and TRBJ1-2, with 9 bases fitting TRBD1. The clonotype originates from a woman aged 45-59 years who had recovered from COVID-19. The CDR3 reads CASRDRGYDYGYTF. In DNA form, the CDR3 reads TGTGCCAGCAGAGACAGGGGGTATGACTATGGCTACACCTTC.